This T cell receptor (beta chain) was sequenced in a study of Graves' ophthalmopathy and Graves' hyperthyroidism. Comment on this clonotype: Its antigen is currently unknown.

General study findings and limits: A model of 13 signatures distinguished ophthalmopathy from stable hyperthyroidism at around 90% sensitivity and nearly 82% specificity. The model flagged ophthalmopathy progression at about 68% sensitivity and 72% to 75% specificity. Most thyroid clonotypes with frequency above 0.001 were detected in blood too.

Scientists amplified the TCR beta CDR3 regions from RNA transcripts. A first-round RT-PCR used HTBI primers, followed by a second-round multiplex PCR. TCRdb re-derived calls from the multiplex PCR reads in MiXCR, one entry per CDR3 protein. Among about 48,000 distinct CDR3 sequences listed, 50% to 65% were seen once. Moderately to severely active ophthalmopathy under 3 months, CAS at least 3, NOSPECS at least 4. The specimen sequenced was peripheral blood. The source of this sequence is an adult man with Graves' ophthalmopathy.

The CDR3 region is CASIRGANTGELFF. The CDR3 coding sequence is TGTGCCAGCATCCGGGGGGCCAACACCGGGGAGCTGTTTTTT. The rearrangement uses TRBV7-9 and TRBJ2-2, with D tentatively TRBD2 (7 bases). The V and J ends lost 7 bases and 2 bases respectively, with 11 bases between them. The CDR3 runs 14 residues. The V gene's germline CDR1 is SEHNR and CDR2 FQNEAQ (reference sequence).